Listed here are 5 T cell receptor beta chains from one sample, sequenced in a study of shared clonotypes between healthy human individuals. Libraries were prepared by immunoSEQ multiplex PCR; TCRdb keeps only in-frame clonotypes and omits some of them. The table has about 2.1 million clones, roughly 91% seen once. It was CD45RO-negative cells, positively selected for CCR7, that made up naive CD8 cells, with terminally differentiated effector memory CD45RA+ cells excluded. Material for sequencing was naive CD8+ T cells from PBMCs. These receptor sequences come from a man aged 18 to 29 in good health. Some clones in this sample may be carry-over from other donors' samples.

Only one count was recorded for this clone. This chain connects TRBV30 to TRBJ2-3; tentative D call: TRBD1 (5 bases). CDR3 length: 11 residues. Germline V gene sequence: CDR1 GTSNPN, CDR2 SVGIG (reference sequence). V lost 1 base and J lost 6, with 5 bases in between. CDR3 in amino acids: CAWSEGDTQYF. The CDR3 DNA follows: TGTGCCTGGAGTGAGGGGGATACGCAGTATTTT.

The chain uses TRBV27 and TRBJ1-1; D not resolved. The V and J ends lost 5 bases and 0 bases respectively, with 16 bases between them. Germline loops: CDR1 MNHEY, CDR2 SMNVEV (reference sequence). The CDR3 extends over 16 amino acids. The DNA of the CDR3 is TGTGCCAGCAGTCCCTCTCGAGGACCCATGAACACTGAAGCTTTCTTT. Its protein product is CASSPSRGPMNTEAFF.

J is TRBJ2-4 and V is TRBV7-9; D unclear. This CDR3 is 13 amino acids long. Trimming pared 3 bases from V and 6 bases from J, leaving 9 bases between. In germline, CDR1 is SEHNR, CDR2 FQNEAQ (reference sequence). The CDR3 sequence is CASSFPWSNIQYF. Here the CDR3 DNA reads TGTGCCAGCAGCTTCCCCTGGTCAAACATTCAGTACTTC.

This clone was counted once. The chain combines TRBV5-6 with TRBJ2-1; D remains unclear. Germline V gene data show CDR1 as SGHDT and CDR2 as YYEEEE. With 3 bases removed from V and 6 bases from J, the gap between germline ends came to 7 bases. This CDR3 has 12 residues. CDR3 nucleotides: TGTGCCAGCAGCTCCCTTCGCAATGAGCAGTTCTTC. Amino acids: CASSSLRNEQFF.

This clone was picked up one time. This chain uses TRBV27 with TRBJ1-2, with TRBD1 identical over 7 bases. V trimming: 5 bases; J trimming: 4 bases; junction bases outside the gene matches: 7. CDR1 is MNHEY, CDR2 SMNVEV, per germline (reference sequence). This CDR3 is built from 14 residues. The CDR3 DNA reads as TGTGCCAGCAGTCCACAGGGGAACGGCTATGGCTACACCTTC. This gives the protein CASSPQGNGYGYTF.